Following are 12 T cell receptor beta chains from one sample sequenced in a study of read filtering for tumor transcriptome and immune sequencing. From 300 to 400 ng of RNA, a library with molecular barcoded alpha/delta and beta/gamma adaptors was made. MiXCR, run by TCRdb on the reads, gives a single entry per CDR3 protein. The repertoire holds about 57,000 distinct CDR3 sequences, around 20% seen once, with about 17% in the top ten. Specimen: a population of CD138-negative cells sorted from bone marrow. The receptor set was obtained from a donor aged 40 or older with multiple myeloma.

V and J are TRBV11-2 and TRBJ2-1; 9 bases line up with TRBD1. This CDR3 is built from 15 residues. CDR1 and CDR2 (germline): SGHAT, FQNNGV. The trim removed 6 bases at V and 10 bases at J, leaving 13 bases unmatched. CDR3 region: CASSFTGGEIKEQFF. In DNA, the CDR3 is TGTGCCAGCAGTTTCACAGGGGGCGAAATAAAAGAGCAGTTCTTC.

This clonotype was picked up a small number of times. This may stem from a read error, because a much larger clone lies one nucleotide away. The final CDR3 position lacks the conserved phenylalanine or tryptophan, pointing to a likely read error. The chain has TRBV5-1 and TRBJ2-7; D could derive from TRBD1 or TRBD2 (7 bases each). CDR3 length: 14 amino acids. V gave up 3 bases and J gave up 3 bases, with 13 bases separating them. The germline V gene has CDR1 SGHRS and CDR2 YFSETQ. CDR3 sequence (DNA): TGCGCCAGCAGCTGGGGAGGGGACAGCTACGAGCAGTACCTC. It specifies CASSWGGDSYEQYL.

Remarks on this clonotype: A much more abundant neighbour one base away suggests this may be a read error. The rearrangement uses TRBV5-1 and TRBJ1-1; no clear D. The CDR3 extends over 14 amino acids. Germline lookup yields CDR1 SGHRS and CDR2 YFSETQ. CDR3: CASSPGPGFTEASF. CDR3 DNA: TGCGCCAGCAGCCCTGGACCGGGTTTCACTGAAGCTTCCTTT.

This clonotype was recorded many times. The CDR3, as DNA: TGTGCCAGCAGTTTGTCAGGGGCCGGGAACACTGAAGCTTTCTTT. Amino acids: CASSLSGAGNTEAFF. This chain links TRBV28 with TRBJ1-1; perhaps TRBD1 as D (6 bases). Trimming left V 3 bases short and J 1 base short, with 12 bases between. The germline V gene has CDR1 MDHEN and CDR2 SYDVKM. This CDR3 is built from 15 residues.

This clonotype was picked up many times. The chain has TRBV30 and TRBJ2-1; D gene unclear. CDR3 length: 14 residues. The V and J ends lost 0 bases and 8 bases respectively, with 14 bases between them. The germline CDR1 and CDR2 sequences are GTSNPN and SVGIG (reference sequence). CDR3 amino acids: CAWSVLSSIHEQFF. The CDR3 region has the DNA TGTGCCTGGAGTGTACTCTCCTCGATCCATGAGCAGTTCTTC.

This clonotype was observed a few times. The chain joins TRBV9 to TRBJ2-1; D remains ambiguous. V lost 0 bases, J lost 5 bases, and 12 bases lay in between. Germline V gene sequence: CDR1 SGDLS, CDR2 YYNGEE. This CDR3 comprises 15 residues. The CDR3 loop reads CASSVDERSDNEQFF. The CDR3 DNA follows: TGTGCCAGCAGCGTAGACGAAAGGAGCGACAATGAGCAGTTCTTC.

In this sample, this clonotype turned up a few times. The chain combines TRBV28 with TRBJ2-7; tentatively, D is TRBD2 (6 bases). Germline assignment: CDR1 MDHEN and CDR2 SYDVKM. The CDR3 extends over 14 amino acids. Trimming removed 5 bases from V and 9 bases from J, with 20 bases in between. The CDR3 region has the DNA TGTGCCAGCAGTCCCGGCGGGGAGCGGGCTGGGCAGTACTTC. Protein product: CASSPGGERAGQYF. The full variable domain, completed using reference TRBV28 and TRBJ2-7, is DVKVTQSSRYLVKRTGEKVFLECVQDMDHENMFWYRQDPGLGLRLIYFSYDVKMKEKGDIPEGYSVSREKKERFSLILESASTNQTSMYLCASSPGGERAGQYFGPGTRLTVT.

This clonotype was observed a few times. The V gene is TRBV11-3, the J gene TRBJ1-2; no reliable D call. The germline V and J ends were trimmed by 1 base and 10 bases, with 10 bases remaining between them. The CDR3 length is 12 residues. The germline V gene encodes CDR1 SGHNT and CDR2 YENEEA. The CDR3 loop is CASSLAGAVYTF. In nucleotides, the CDR3 is TGTGCCAGCAGCTTAGCCGGAGCGGTCTACACCTTC.

V gene TRBV24-1 combines with J gene TRBJ2-1, with unresolved D. V shed 4 bases and J shed 0 bases, with 12 bases lying between them. Germline CDR1 KGHDR, CDR2 SFDVKD. This CDR3 spans 16 amino acids. Here the CDR3 reads CATSEYRQSSYNEQFF. The CDR3 DNA follows: TGTGCCACCAGTGAGTATAGACAAAGCTCCTACAATGAGCAGTTCTTC.

This clonotype was observed a single time. At one end the junction does not follow the germline gene, possibly because of a read error. The rearrangement joins TRBV7-9 to TRBJ2-1; a weak D match, TRBD1 (6 bases). The germline gives CDR1 SEHNR, CDR2 FQNEAQ (reference sequence). This CDR3 comprises 14 residues. The CDR3 sequence is CASSPGQTYNEQIF. CDR3 DNA sequence: TGTGCCAGCAGTCCAGGACAGACCTACAATGAGCAGATCTTC. The full variable domain, completed using reference TRBV7-9 and TRBJ2-1, is DTGVSQNPRHKITKRGQNVTFRCDPISEHNRLYWYRQTLGQGPEFLTYFQNEAQLEKSRLLSDRFSAERPKGSFSTLEIQRTEQGDSAMYLCASSPGQTYNEQIFGPGTRLTVL.

Notes on this clonotype: The junction and the germline gene differ at one end; a read error may be behind it. V gene TRBV7-2 combines with J gene TRBJ1-1; D ambiguous. Germline V gene data show CDR1 as SGHTA and CDR2 as FQGNSA. The CDR3 sequence is 12 residues long. CDR3 bases: TGTGCCAGCAGCTTTCAGGAGTCAGAAGCTCTCTTT. Protein product: CASSFQESEALF.

This clonotype was found many times. V and J are TRBV2 and TRBJ1-1; D unresolved. V lost 1 base and J 0 bases, leaving 9 bases between the germline ends. The germline CDR1 and CDR2 sequences are SNHLY and FYNNEI. The CDR3 is 15 residues long. The CDR3 spells CASSEGNLLNTEAFF. The CDR3 DNA reads TGTGCCAGCAGTGAAGGAAACCTCTTGAACACTGAAGCTTTCTTT.